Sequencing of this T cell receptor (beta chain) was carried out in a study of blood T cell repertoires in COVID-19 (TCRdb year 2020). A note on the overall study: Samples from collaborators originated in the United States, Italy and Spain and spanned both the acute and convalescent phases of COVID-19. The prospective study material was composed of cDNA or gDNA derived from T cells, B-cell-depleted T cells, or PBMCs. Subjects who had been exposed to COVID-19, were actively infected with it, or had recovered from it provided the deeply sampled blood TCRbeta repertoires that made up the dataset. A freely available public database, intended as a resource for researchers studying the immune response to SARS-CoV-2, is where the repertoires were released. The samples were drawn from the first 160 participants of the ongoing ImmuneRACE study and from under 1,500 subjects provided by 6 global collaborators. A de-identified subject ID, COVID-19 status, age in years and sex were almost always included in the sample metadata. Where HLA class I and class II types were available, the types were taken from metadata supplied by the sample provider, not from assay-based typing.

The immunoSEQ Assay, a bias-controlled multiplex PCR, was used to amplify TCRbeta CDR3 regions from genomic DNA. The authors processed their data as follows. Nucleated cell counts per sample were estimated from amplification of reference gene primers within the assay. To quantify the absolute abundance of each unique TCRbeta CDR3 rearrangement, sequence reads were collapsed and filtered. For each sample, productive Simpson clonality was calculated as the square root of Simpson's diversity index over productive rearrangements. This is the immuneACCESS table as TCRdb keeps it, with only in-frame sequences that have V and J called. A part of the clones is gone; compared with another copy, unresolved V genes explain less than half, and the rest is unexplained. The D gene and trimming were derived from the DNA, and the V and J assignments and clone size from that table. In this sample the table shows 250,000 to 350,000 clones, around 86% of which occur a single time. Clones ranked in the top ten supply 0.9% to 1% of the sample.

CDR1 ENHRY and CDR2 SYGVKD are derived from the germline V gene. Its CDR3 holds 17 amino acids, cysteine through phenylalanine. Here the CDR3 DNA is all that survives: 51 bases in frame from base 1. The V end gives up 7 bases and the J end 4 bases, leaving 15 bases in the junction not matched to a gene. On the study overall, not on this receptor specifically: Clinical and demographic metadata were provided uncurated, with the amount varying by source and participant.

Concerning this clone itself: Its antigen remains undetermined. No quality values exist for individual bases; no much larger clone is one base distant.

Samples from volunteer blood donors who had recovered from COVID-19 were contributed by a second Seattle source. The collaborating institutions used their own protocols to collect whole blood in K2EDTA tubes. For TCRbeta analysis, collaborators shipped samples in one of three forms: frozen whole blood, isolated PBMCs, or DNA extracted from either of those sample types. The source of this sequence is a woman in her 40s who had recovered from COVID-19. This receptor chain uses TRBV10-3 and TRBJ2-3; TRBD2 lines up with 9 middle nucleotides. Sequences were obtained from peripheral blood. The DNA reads TGTGCCATCAATACGGGGAAGGCGGGAGGGCCTCCAGATACGCAGTATTTT. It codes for CAINTGKAGGPPDTQYF.